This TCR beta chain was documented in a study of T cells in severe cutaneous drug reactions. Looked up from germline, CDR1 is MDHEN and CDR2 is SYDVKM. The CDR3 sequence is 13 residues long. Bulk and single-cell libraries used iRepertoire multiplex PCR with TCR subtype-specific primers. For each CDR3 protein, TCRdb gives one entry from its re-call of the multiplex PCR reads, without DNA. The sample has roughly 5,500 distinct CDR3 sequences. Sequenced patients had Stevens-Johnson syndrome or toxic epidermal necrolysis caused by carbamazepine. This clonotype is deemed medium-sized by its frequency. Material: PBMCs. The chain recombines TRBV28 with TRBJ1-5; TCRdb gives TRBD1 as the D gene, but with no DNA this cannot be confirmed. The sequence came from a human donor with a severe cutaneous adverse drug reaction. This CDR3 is CASSASPGQPQHF. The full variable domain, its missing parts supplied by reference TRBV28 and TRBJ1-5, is DVKVTQSSRYLVKRTGEKVFLECVQDMDHENMFWYRQDPGLGLRLIYFSYDVKMKEKGDIPEGYSVSREKKERFSLILESASTNQTSMYLCASSASPGQPQHFGDGTRLSIL.